This entry describes one T cell receptor beta chain. What it binds is not known. This record comes from a study of blood T cells in healthy people across ages. Study-wide results and limits: The study lacked donor CMV status, which possibly confounded expanded clonotype changes.

Each donor was a healthy Caucasian individual from Russia, aged about 6 to 100. Per sample, at least 6 micrograms of total RNA were extracted. The CDR3 extends over 15 amino acids. Germline V CDR1 and CDR2: MNHNS, SASEGT. J was trimmed by 6 bases and V by 5 bases; bases with no gene match: 10. Through a sample-barcoded 5' primer and a J-beta primer mix, a second PCR was run for roughly 6 to 11 cycles. Each CDR3 protein gets one entry after TCRdb re-called the 5' RACE reads with MiXCR. The table records some 1.4 million distinct CDR3 sequences, roughly 40% of them present only once. Sequences were obtained from blood. This chain joins TRBV6-1 and TRBJ2-1; TRBD2 aligns across 7 bases. The TCR sequence derives from a woman aged 18-29 years in good health. CDR3 sequence: CASSSGGLPPNEQFF. Here the CDR3 DNA reads TGTGCCAGCAGTTCCGGGGGACTACCCCCCAATGAGCAGTTCTTC.